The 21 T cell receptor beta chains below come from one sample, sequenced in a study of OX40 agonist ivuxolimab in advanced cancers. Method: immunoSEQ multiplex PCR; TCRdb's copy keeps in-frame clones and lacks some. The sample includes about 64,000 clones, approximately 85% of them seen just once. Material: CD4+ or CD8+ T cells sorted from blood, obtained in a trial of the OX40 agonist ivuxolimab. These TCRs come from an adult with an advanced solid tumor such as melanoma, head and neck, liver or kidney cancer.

The CDR3 reads CASYERTGRNTEAFF. The CDR3 region has the DNA TGTGCCAGCTACGAACGGACAGGGCGGAACACTGAAGCTTTCTTT. The chain combines TRBV2 with TRBJ1-1; TRBD1 matches 8 bases. The CDR3 is 15 residues long. Germline values: CDR1 SNHLY, CDR2 FYNNEI. Trimming removed 8 bases from V and 1 base from J; junction bases left unmatched: 9.

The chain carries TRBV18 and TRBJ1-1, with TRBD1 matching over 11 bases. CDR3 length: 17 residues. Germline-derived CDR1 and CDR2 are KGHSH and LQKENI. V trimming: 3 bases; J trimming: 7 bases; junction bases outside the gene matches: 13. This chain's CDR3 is CASSPAPPRTGGYEAFF. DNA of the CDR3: TGTGCCAGCTCACCCGCCCCCCCTAGGACAGGGGGCTATGAAGCTTTCTTT.

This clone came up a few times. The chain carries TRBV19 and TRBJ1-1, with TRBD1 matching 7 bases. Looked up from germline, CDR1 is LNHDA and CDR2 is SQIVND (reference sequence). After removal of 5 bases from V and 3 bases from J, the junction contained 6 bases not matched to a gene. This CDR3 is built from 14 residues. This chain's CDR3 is CASSRTGGYTEAFF. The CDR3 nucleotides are TGTGCCAGTAGTCGGACAGGAGGGTACACTGAAGCTTTCTTT.

The CDR3 nucleotides read TGTGCCAGCAGCTTAGACGCCGGGAGCTATGGCTACACCTTC. Translation: CASSLDAGSYGYTF. This chain links TRBV7-9 with TRBJ1-2; D unresolved. This CDR3 comprises 14 residues. Germline CDR1 SEHNR, CDR2 FQNEAQ (reference sequence). The V end was cut by 1 base, the J end by 4 bases, with 10 bases between.

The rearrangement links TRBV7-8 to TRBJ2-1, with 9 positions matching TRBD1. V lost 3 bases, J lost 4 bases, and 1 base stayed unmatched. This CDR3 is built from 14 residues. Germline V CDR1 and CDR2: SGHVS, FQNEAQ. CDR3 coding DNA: TGTGCCAGCAGCTTGGGGACAGGGTACAATGAGCAGTTCTTC. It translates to CASSLGTGYNEQFF. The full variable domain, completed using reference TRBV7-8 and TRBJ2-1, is GAGVSQSPRYKVAKRGQDVALRCDPISGHVSLFWYQQALGQGPEFLTYFQNEAQLDKSGLPSDRFFAERPEGSVSTLKIQRTQQEDSAVYLCASSLGTGYNEQFFGPGTRLTVL.

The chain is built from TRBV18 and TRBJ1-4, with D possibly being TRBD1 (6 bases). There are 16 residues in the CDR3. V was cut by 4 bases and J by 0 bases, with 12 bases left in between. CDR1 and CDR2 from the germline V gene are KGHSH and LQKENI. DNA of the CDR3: TGTGCCAGCTCACTCGGACAGCTTGCAACTAATGAAAAACTGTTTTTT. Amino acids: CASSLGQLATNEKLFF. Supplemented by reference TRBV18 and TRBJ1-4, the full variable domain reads NAGVMQNPRHLVRRRGQEARLRCSPMKGHSHVYWYRQLPEEGLKFMVYLQKENIIDESGMPKERFSAEFPKEGPSILRIQQVVRGDSAAYFCASSLGQLATNEKLFFGSGTQLSVL.

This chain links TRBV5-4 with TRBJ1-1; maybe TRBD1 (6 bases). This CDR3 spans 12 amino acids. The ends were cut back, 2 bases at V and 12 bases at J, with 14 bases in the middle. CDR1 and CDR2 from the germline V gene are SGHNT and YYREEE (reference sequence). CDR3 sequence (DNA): TGTGCCAGCAGCTTTGCGGGGGCGCGGTCTTTCTTT. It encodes CASSFAGARSFF. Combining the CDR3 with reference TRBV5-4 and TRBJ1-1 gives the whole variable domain ETGVTQSPTHLIKTRGQQVTLRCSSQSGHNTVSWYQQALGQGPQFIFQYYREEENGRGNFPPRFSGLQFPNYSSELNVNALELDDSALYLCASSFAGARSFFGQGTRLTVV.

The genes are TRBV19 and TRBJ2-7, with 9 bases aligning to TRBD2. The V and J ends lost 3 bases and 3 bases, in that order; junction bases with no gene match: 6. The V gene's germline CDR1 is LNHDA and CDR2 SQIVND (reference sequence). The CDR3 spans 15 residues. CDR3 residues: CASSILLAGYYEQYF. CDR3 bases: TGTGCCAGTAGTATCCTGCTAGCGGGATACTACGAGCAGTACTTC.

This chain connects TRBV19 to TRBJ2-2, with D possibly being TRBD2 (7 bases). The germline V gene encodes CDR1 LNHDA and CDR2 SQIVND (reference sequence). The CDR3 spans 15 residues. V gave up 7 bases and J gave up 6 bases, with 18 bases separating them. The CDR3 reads CASNPRGGGAGELFF. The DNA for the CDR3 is TGTGCCAGTAACCCTCGAGGAGGGGGGGCCGGGGAGCTGTTTTTT.

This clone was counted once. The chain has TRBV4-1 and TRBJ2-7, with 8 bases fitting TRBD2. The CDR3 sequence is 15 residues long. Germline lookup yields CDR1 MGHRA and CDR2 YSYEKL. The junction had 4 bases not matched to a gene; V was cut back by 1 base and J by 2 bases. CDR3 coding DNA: TGCGCCAGCAGCCAAGGCAGCGGGGGTACCTACGAGCAGTACTTC. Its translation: CASSQGSGGTYEQYF.

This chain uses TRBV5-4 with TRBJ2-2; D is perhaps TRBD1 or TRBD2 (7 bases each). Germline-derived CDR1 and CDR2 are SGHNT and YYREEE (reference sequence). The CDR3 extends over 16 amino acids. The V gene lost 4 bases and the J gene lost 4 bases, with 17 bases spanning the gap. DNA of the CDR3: TGTGCCAGCAGCCCTATGACAGGGAGGGGCACCGGGGAGCTGTTTTTT. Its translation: CASSPMTGRGTGELFF.

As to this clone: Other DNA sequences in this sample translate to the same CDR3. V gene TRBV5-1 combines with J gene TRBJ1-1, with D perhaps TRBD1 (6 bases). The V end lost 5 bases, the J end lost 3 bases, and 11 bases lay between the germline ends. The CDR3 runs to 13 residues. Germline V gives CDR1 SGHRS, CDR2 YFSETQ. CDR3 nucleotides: TGCGCCAGCAGTGTCAGGGGTGACACTGAAGCTTTCTTT. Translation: CASSVRGDTEAFF.

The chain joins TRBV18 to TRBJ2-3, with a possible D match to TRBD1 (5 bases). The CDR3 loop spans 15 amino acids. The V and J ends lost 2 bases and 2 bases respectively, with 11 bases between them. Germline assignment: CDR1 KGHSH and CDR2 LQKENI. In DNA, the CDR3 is TGTGCCAGCTCACCAGTACAGGAGATCACAGATACGCAGTATTTT. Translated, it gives CASSPVQEITDTQYF.

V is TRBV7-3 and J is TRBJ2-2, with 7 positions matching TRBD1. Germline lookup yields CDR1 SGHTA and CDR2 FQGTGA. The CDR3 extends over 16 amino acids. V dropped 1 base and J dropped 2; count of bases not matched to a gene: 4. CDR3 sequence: CASSLMGQPNTGELFF. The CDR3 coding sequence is TGTGCCAGCAGCTTAATGGGACAGCCTAACACCGGGGAGCTGTTTTTT. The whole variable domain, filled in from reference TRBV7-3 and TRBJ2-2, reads GAGVSQTPSNKVTEKGKYVELRCDPISGHTALYWYRQSLGQGPEFLIYFQGTGAADDSGLPNDRFFAVRPEGSVSTLKIQRTERGDSAVYLCASSLMGQPNTGELFFGEGSRLTVL.

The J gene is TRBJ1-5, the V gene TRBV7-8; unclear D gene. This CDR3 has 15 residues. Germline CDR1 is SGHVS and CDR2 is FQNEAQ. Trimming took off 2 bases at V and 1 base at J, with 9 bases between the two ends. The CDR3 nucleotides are TGTGCCAGCAGCTTATTTCCCATGAGCAATCAGCCCCAGCATTTT. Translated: CASSLFPMSNQPQHF.

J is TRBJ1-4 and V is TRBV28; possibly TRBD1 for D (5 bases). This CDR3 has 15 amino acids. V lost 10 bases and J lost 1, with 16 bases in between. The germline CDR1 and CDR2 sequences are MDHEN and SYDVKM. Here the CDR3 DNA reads TGTGCCACAGCGCTAGGGGCTGAAACTAATGAAAAACTGTTTTTT. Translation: CATALGAETNEKLFF. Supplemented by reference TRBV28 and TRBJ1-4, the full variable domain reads DVKVTQSSRYLVKRTGEKVFLECVQDMDHENMFWYRQDPGLGLRLIYFSYDVKMKEKGDIPEGYSVSREKKERFSLILESASTNQTSMYLCATALGAETNEKLFFGSGTQLSVL.

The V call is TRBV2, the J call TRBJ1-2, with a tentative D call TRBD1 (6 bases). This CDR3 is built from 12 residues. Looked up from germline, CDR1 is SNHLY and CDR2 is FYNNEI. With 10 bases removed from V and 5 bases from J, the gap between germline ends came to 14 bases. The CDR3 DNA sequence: TGTGCCAACCAAACAGGGAAGTATGGCTACACCTTC. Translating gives CANQTGKYGYTF.

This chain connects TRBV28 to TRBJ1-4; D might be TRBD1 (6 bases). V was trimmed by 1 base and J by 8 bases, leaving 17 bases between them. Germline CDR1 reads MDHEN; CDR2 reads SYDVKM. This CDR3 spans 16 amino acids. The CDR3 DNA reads TGTGCCAGCAGTTTATCGGAGTGGCAGGGGTGGGAAAAACTGTTTTTT. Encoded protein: CASSLSEWQGWEKLFF. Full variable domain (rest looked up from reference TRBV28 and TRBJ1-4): DVKVTQSSRYLVKRTGEKVFLECVQDMDHENMFWYRQDPGLGLRLIYFSYDVKMKEKGDIPEGYSVSREKKERFSLILESASTNQTSMYLCASSLSEWQGWEKLFFGSGTQLSVL.

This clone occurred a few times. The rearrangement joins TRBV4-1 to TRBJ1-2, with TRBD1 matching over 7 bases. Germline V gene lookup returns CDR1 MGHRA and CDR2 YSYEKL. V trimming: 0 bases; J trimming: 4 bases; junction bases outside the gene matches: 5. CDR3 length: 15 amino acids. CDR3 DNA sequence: TGCGCCAGCAGCCAAGATTGGGACAGCACCTATGGCTACACCTTC. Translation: CASSQDWDSTYGYTF.

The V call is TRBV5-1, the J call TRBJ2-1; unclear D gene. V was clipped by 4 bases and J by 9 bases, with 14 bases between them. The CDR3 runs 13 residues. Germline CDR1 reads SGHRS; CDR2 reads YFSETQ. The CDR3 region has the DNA TGCGCCAGCAGCCGTGGGAATTCTGGTGAGCAGTTCTTC. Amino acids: CASSRGNSGEQFF.

CDR3 bases: TGTGCCAGCAGCGCGAGGACAGGGAGCACAGATACGCAGTATTTT. Protein product: CASSARTGSTDTQYF. J is TRBJ2-3 and V is TRBV9; 8 bases align to TRBD1. This CDR3 comprises 15 residues. The V segment lost 3 bases and the J segment 0 bases; nucleotides outside the gene matches: 3. Germline CDR1 reads SGDLS; CDR2 reads YYNGEE. The variable domain in full, completed from reference TRBV9 and TRBJ2-3, reads DSGVTQTPKHLITATGQRVTLRCSPRSGDLSVYWYQQSLDQGLQFLIQYYNGEERAKGNILERFSAQQFPDLHSELNLSSLELGDSALYFCASSARTGSTDTQYFGPGTRLTVL.